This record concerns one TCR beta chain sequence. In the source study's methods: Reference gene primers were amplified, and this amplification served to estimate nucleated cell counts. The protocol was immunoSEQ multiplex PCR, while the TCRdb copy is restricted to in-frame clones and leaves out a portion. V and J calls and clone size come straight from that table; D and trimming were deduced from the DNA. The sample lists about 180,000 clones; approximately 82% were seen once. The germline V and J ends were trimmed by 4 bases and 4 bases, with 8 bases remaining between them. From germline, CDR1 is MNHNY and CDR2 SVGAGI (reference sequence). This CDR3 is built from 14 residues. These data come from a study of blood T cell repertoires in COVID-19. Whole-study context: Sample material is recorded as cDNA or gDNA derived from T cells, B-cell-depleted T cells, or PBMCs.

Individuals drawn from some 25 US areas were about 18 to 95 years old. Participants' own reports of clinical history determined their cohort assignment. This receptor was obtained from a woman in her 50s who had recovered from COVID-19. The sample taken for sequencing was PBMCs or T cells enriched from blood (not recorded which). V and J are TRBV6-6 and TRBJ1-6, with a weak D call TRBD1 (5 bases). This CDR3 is CASSSTEYNSPLHF. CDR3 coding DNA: TGTGCCAGCAGTTCGACAGAATATAATTCACCCCTCCACTTT.